These 23 T cell receptor beta chains share one sample of origin, sequenced in a study of tissue T cells after allogeneic stem cell transplantation. Assay: immunoSEQ multiplex PCR; the TCRdb copy retains only in-frame clones and omits some. The repertoire holds approximately 4,900 clones, over 60% seen once, with 7.7% in the top ten. The input for sequencing was tissue from the colon, taken at autopsy. These receptors all come from an older female donor with lung cancer.

In DNA, the CDR3 is TGTGCCTGGAGTGTCGGCGGGGGGCGTGCAGATACGCAGTATTTT. It codes for CAWSVGGGRADTQYF. This rearrangement joins TRBV30 to TRBJ2-3; TRBD2 aligns across 8 bases. Germline loops: CDR1 GTSNPN, CDR2 SVGIG (reference sequence). This CDR3 is 15 amino acids long. Germline trimming cut 0 bases from V and 4 bases from J; bases unmatched to any gene: 6.

The V gene is TRBV7-9, the J gene TRBJ2-3; 10 nucleotides agree with TRBD1. In germline, CDR1 is SEHNR, CDR2 FQNEAQ (reference sequence). Trimming removed 4 bases from V and 2 bases from J; junction bases left unmatched: 15. The CDR3 is made up of 19 amino acids. The CDR3 nucleotides read TGTGCCAGCAGCTCCAGATATGGTCCGGGACAGGGGCACACAGATACGCAGTATTTT. Translated, it gives CASSSRYGPGQGHTDTQYF. The whole variable domain, filled in from reference TRBV7-9 and TRBJ2-3, reads DTGVSQNPRHKITKRGQNVTFRCDPISEHNRLYWYRQTLGQGPEFLTYFQNEAQLEKSRLLSDRFSAERPKGSFSTLEIQRTEQGDSAMYLCASSSRYGPGQGHTDTQYFGPGTRLTVL.

V gene TRBV20-1 combines with J gene TRBJ2-5; TRBD2 matches 16 bases. The CDR3 is 17 amino acids. The germline V gene encodes CDR1 DFQATT and CDR2 SNEGSKA (reference sequence). V was clipped by 3 bases and J by 5 bases; unmatched bases: 9. As DNA, the CDR3 is TGCAGTGCTAGTTCGGGACTAGCGGGGGGGCCTCGGGAGACCCAGTACTTC. It translates to CSASSGLAGGPRETQYF.

V usage is TRBV19 and J usage is TRBJ1-6, with 11 bases identical to TRBD1. Trimming removed 4 bases from V and 10 bases from J; junction bases left unmatched: 6. The CDR3 length is 15 residues. The germline gives CDR1 LNHDA, CDR2 SQIVND (reference sequence). CDR3 protein: CASSTRTGGKSPLHF. The DNA of the CDR3 is TGTGCCAGTAGTACCCGGACAGGGGGCAAGTCACCCCTCCACTTT. The complete variable domain, with remaining parts taken from reference TRBV19 and TRBJ1-6, reads DGGITQSPKYLFRKEGQNVTLSCEQNLNHDAMYWYRQDPGQGLRLIYYSQIVNDFQKGDIAEGYSVSREKKESFPLTVTSAQKNPTAFYLCASSTRTGGKSPLHFGNGTRLTVT.

This chain connects TRBV7-9 to TRBJ2-5; weak D call: TRBD2 (6 bases). Germline V gene sequence: CDR1 SEHNR, CDR2 FQNEAQ (reference sequence). The CDR3 has 14 residues. The V end was cut by 0 bases, the J end by 5 bases, with 10 bases between. CDR3 DNA: TGTGCCAGCAGCTTAGCGGGAGGAGCGGAGACCCAGTACTTC. Translated, it gives CASSLAGGAETQYF.

The rearrangement links TRBV9 to TRBJ2-1, with TRBD2 matching 13 bases. J gave up 6 bases and V 3 bases, and 3 bases lay outside the gene matches. The CDR3 loop spans 15 amino acids. Germline lookup yields CDR1 SGDLS and CDR2 YYNGEE. CDR3 sequence: CASSAGLAGVNEQFF. CDR3 sequence (DNA): TGTGCCAGCAGCGCCGGACTAGCGGGAGTCAATGAGCAGTTCTTC.

The chain joins TRBV9 to TRBJ2-7, with 8 positions matching TRBD2. This CDR3 comprises 16 residues. Germline V lookup: CDR1 SGDLS, CDR2 YYNGEE. With V trimmed by 6 bases and J by 3 bases, 14 bases remained unmatched. CDR3 in DNA: TGTGCCAGCACCCTGACTTCCCCGGGGGGGCGCTACGAGCAGTACTTC. Residues: CASTLTSPGGRYEQYF. The entire variable domain, with the rest obtained from reference TRBV9 and TRBJ2-7, is as follows: DSGVTQTPKHLITATGQRVTLRCSPRSGDLSVYWYQQSLDQGLQFLIQYYNGEERAKGNILERFSAQQFPDLHSELNLSSLELGDSALYFCASTLTSPGGRYEQYFGPGTRLTVT.

The chain couples TRBV19 to TRBJ2-1; a possible D gene is TRBD1 (7 bases). The V gene lost 4 bases and the J gene lost 1 base, with 17 bases spanning the gap. The CDR3 spans 17 residues. Germline CDR1 LNHDA, CDR2 SQIVND (reference sequence). This CDR3 reads CASSRGRQGGSYNEQFF. The CDR3 nucleotides are TGTGCCAGTAGTAGGGGTCGACAGGGAGGATCCTACAATGAGCAGTTCTTC.

The DNA of the CDR3 is TGCGCCAGCAGCTCGTCGGACAGGTGGCATGAAAAACTGTTTTTT. It translates to CASSSSDRWHEKLFF. The chain recombines TRBV10-1 with TRBJ1-4; TRBD1 agrees at 7 bases. V was pared by 6 bases and J by 6 bases, with 10 bases of the junction left unmatched. Germline V gives CDR1 WNHNN, CDR2 SYGVQD (reference sequence). This CDR3 contains 15 residues.

The J gene is TRBJ2-1, the V gene TRBV19, with D unresolved. The V end was cut by 3 bases, the J end by 6 bases, with 9 bases between. CDR1 and CDR2 from the germline V gene are LNHDA and SQIVND (reference sequence). The CDR3 is 13 amino acids. The CDR3, as DNA: TGTGCCAGTAGTATCTCCCTTCTCAATGAGCAGTTCTTC. Residues: CASSISLLNEQFF.

This clone was observed a few times. This chain joins TRBV2 and TRBJ1-1; possible D gene TRBD1, 6 bases. The germline V and J ends were trimmed by 5 bases and 4 bases, with 11 bases remaining between them. The germline V gene has CDR1 SNHLY and CDR2 FYNNEI. The CDR3 extends over 13 amino acids. The CDR3 nucleotides read TGTGCCAGCAGTAAACAGGGTAGCACTGAAGCTTTCTTT. This sequence encodes CASSKQGSTEAFF.

The V gene is TRBV5-1, the J gene TRBJ2-7; 10 bases agree with TRBD2. The V gene's germline CDR1 is SGHRS and CDR2 YFSETQ. The J segment lost 4 bases and the V segment lost 0 bases, leaving 7 bases of the junction unmatched. The CDR3 has 16 amino acids. In DNA, the CDR3 is TGCGCCAGCAGCTTGGCCACGAGCGGGAGGGGTTACGAGCAGTACTTC. Protein product: CASSLATSGRGYEQYF.

The chain has TRBV14 and TRBJ2-1; D may be TRBD2 (6 bases). Per the germline V gene, CDR1 is SGHDN and CDR2 is FVKESK. Trimming removed 2 bases at V and 0 bases at J, with 11 bases between. The length of the CDR3 is 16 residues. The chain's CDR3 is CASSQSAGISYNEQFF. Written as DNA, the CDR3 is TGTGCCAGCAGCCAATCCGCGGGAATCTCCTACAATGAGCAGTTCTTC.

The CDR3 loop reads CATRKGASNTGELFF. In nucleotides, the CDR3 is TGTGCCACCAGGAAGGGGGCGTCGAACACCGGGGAGCTGTTTTTT. The rearrangement links TRBV15 to TRBJ2-2; 7 bases map to TRBD1. Per the germline V gene, CDR1 is LNHNV and CDR2 is YYDKDF (reference sequence). V lost 6 bases and J lost 0; bases outside the gene matches: 4. The CDR3 sequence is 15 residues long.

The V gene is TRBV7-9, the J gene TRBJ1-3; unclear D gene. Trimming took 7 bases from V and 0 from J, leaving 7 bases between them. Germline loops: CDR1 SEHNR, CDR2 FQNEAQ (reference sequence). The CDR3 has 13 residues. The CDR3 nucleotides are TGTGCCAGCAAGGGTTTCTCTGGAAACACCATATATTTT. This sequence encodes CASKGFSGNTIYF.

J is TRBJ1-1 and V is TRBV7-2, with D maybe TRBD1 (5 bases). The V end was cut by 5 bases, the J end by 7 bases, with 11 bases between. The germline CDR1 and CDR2 sequences are SGHTA and FQGNSA. This CDR3 region has 12 residues. The CDR3, as DNA: TGTGCCAGCAGCCGACTGGGGGTTGAAGCTTTCTTT. It translates to CASSRLGVEAFF.

This clone is a singleton in its sample. The chain couples TRBV18 to TRBJ1-1; D is perhaps TRBD1 (6 bases). The V end lost 3 bases, the J end lost 7 bases, and 15 bases lay between the germline ends. CDR3 length: 14 residues. The germline CDR1 and CDR2 sequences are KGHSH and LQKENI. The CDR3 nucleotides are TGTGCCAGCTCACCCTATACGACAGGTAATGAAGCTTTCTTT. It codes for CASSPYTTGNEAFF. The whole variable domain, filled in from reference TRBV18 and TRBJ1-1, reads NAGVMQNPRHLVRRRGQEARLRCSPMKGHSHVYWYRQLPEEGLKFMVYLQKENIIDESGMPKERFSAEFPKEGPSILRIQQVVRGDSAAYFCASSPYTTGNEAFFGQGTRLTVV.

The chain is built from TRBV4-2 and TRBJ2-3, with D tentatively TRBD2 (5 bases). Germline CDR1 and CDR2: LGHNA and YNFKEQ. The CDR3 loop spans 18 amino acids. The V end lost 1 base, the J end lost 2 bases, and 19 bases lay between the germline ends. The DNA of the CDR3 is TGTGCCAGCAGCCAAGGAGGTCCGACTACCCGGAACACAGATACGCAGTATTTT. This translates into CASSQGGPTTRNTDTQYF.

The gene calls are TRBV14 and TRBJ1-1; the D is unclear. The CDR3 runs 13 residues. Germline V CDR1 and CDR2: SGHDN, FVKESK. The V end lost 1 base, the J end lost 5 bases, and 8 bases lay between the germline ends. The CDR3 nucleotides read TGTGCCAGCAGCCAAGGAGGGATTACTGAAGCTTTCTTT. Translating it yields CASSQGGITEAFF. The full variable domain, in which reference TRBV14 and TRBJ1-1 provide the parts outside the CDR3, is EAGVTQFPSHSVIEKGQTVTLRCDPISGHDNLYWYRRVMGKEIKFLLHFVKESKQDESGMPNNRFLAERTGGTYSTLKVQPAELEDSGVYFCASSQGGITEAFFGQGTRLTVV.

The chain recombines TRBV11-2 with TRBJ1-6; no reliable D call. This CDR3 comprises 13 residues. CDR1 and CDR2 (germline): SGHAT, FQNNGV. Trimming removed 5 bases from V and 10 bases from J, with 12 bases in between. The CDR3 sequence: CASSTGVQSPLHF. The CDR3 DNA reads TGTGCCAGCAGCACCGGGGTCCAATCACCCCTCCACTTT. The whole variable domain, remainder taken from reference TRBV11-2 and TRBJ1-6, is EAGVAQSPRYKIIEKRQSVAFWCNPISGHATLYWYQQILGQGPKLLIQFQNNGVVDDSQLPKDRFSAERLKGVDSTLKIQPAKLEDSAVYLCASSTGVQSPLHFGNGTRLTVT.

The rearrangement uses TRBV6-1 and TRBJ1-1; TRBD1 aligns across 7 bases. The CDR3 is made up of 13 amino acids. The germline V gene encodes CDR1 MNHNS and CDR2 SASEGT. V trimming: 4 bases; J trimming: 7 bases; junction bases outside the gene matches: 6. The CDR3 is CASSATGTGEAFF. The CDR3 DNA follows: TGTGCCAGCAGTGCGACAGGGACGGGTGAAGCTTTCTTT.

This clone rates as large. This chain links TRBV4-3 with TRBJ2-2; 15 bases map to TRBD2. This CDR3 region has 18 residues. The trim removed 4 bases at V and 3 bases at J, leaving 6 bases unmatched. CDR1 and CDR2 (germline): LGHNA, YSLEER. The CDR3 is CASSPGLAGGPDTGELFF. The CDR3 nucleotides are TGCGCCAGCAGCCCAGGACTAGCGGGGGGGCCGGACACCGGGGAGCTGTTTTTT.

The CDR3 DNA follows: TGTGCCAGCAGTTTGAGGACCGGAAAACTGTTTTTT. Encoded protein: CASSLRTGKLFF. This sequence joins TRBV12-3 or TRBV12-4 and TRBJ1-4; D gene ambiguous. CDR3 length equals 12 residues. Trimming cost V 3 bases and J 10 bases, with 9 bases left between them.